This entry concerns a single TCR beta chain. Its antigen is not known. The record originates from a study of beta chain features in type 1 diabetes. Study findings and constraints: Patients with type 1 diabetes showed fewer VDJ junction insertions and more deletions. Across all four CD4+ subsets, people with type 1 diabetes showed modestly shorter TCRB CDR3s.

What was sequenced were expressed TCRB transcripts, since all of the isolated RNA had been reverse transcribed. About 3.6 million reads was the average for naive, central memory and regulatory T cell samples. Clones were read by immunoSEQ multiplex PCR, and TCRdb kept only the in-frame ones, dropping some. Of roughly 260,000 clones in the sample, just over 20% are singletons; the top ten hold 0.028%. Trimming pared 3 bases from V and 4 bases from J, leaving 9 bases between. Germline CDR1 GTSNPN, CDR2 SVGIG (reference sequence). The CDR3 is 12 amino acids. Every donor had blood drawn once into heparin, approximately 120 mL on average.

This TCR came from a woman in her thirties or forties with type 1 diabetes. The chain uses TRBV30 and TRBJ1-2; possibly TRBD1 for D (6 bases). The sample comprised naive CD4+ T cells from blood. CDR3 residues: CAWRGARYGYTF. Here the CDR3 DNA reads TGTGCCTGGAGGGGGGCCCGCTATGGCTACACCTTC.